These T cell receptor beta chains were read from a single sample in a study of T-cell reconstitution after alpha-beta-depleted transplantation in children. TCRdb analysed the PCR reads with MiXCR anew, one entry per CDR3 protein. The sample records over 100,000 distinct CDR3 sequences, approximately 10% being singletons. The sample consisted of PBMCs, taken before TCRalphabeta/CD19-depleted stem cell transplant. The origin of the receptors is a boy aged 2 to 10 with acute lymphoblastic leukemia, due to receive a stem cell transplant. Both conserved end residues are part of each CDR3.

V gene,CDR3 protein
TRBV10-2,CASRASSGLSYEQYF
TRBV6-1,CASRALQANQPQHF
TRBV20-1,CSVGRAVPDTQYF
TRBV12-3/TRBV12-4,CASRESGQFYGYTF
TRBV28,CASKRDRGVRFGSNQPQHF
TRBV20-1,CSARSPGRFTAEAFF
TRBV12-3/TRBV12-4,CASNWNWGSRSYNEQFF
TRBV11-2,CASSLDGASGSSYEQYF
TRBV5-1,CASSLGGPTDTQYF
TRBV7-9,CASQKSEREGEQFF
TRBV3-1,CASSLRQGSREQYF
TRBV12-3/TRBV12-4,CASSRSGRASDTQYF
TRBV10-2,CASSREREGTGELFF
TRBV7-6,CASSLGRGTGAKNIQYF
TRBV12-3/TRBV12-4,CASRPGTSGSYEQYF
TRBV6-1,CASSPHWPRATDTQYF
TRBV20-1,CSARVAGLASLSYNEQFF
TRBV30,CAWSAWGNTEAFF
TRBV4-1,CASSQEPGANVLTF
TRBV7-9,CASSLAPWGEQGGKAFF
TRBV20-1,CSAGSGSWTKNIQYF
TRBV20-1,CSARVPHTGYTEAFF
TRBV11-3,CASSRGQGRQETQYF
TRBV12-3/TRBV12-4,CASSLTSGSTSYNEQFF
TRBV20-1,CSARDRAQAVHEQFF
TRBV5-1,CASSNTGTLNTEAFF
TRBV12-3/TRBV12-4,CASSPLSSRGSGGELFF
TRBV28,CASSFILSEQFF
TRBV29-1,CSVWDLTDTQYF
TRBV5-1,CASSWSGEYSGEQYF
TRBV9,CASSAQGRAGANVLTF
TRBV12-3/TRBV12-4,CASSFARGTNTGELFF
TRBV5-5,CASSSVGYFEGQNEKLFF
TRBV6-5,CASSHRTGNTGELFF
TRBV7-8,CASSPGVGGGEPETQYF
TRBV7-6,CASSPGTSGSYEQYF
TRBV12-3/TRBV12-4,CASSWSRYNEQFF
TRBV10-3,CAISASGPQPQHF
TRBV6-1,CASRRRDSYEQYF
TRBV10-3,CAIRGTGDSYEQYF